One sample yielded the 13 T cell receptor beta chains listed below, sequenced in a study of cytomegalovirus exposure and HLA in healthy donors. The primer mix had 60 Vbeta and 13 Jbeta primers. This table comes from immunoSEQ multiplex PCR, and its TCRdb copy is limited to in-frame clones, with some not included. The data show over 150,000 clones, about 65% seen once. Sequenced: PBMCs. The receptor set was obtained from a woman aged 25-40 years in good health and CMV-seronegative.

The chain joins TRBV6-6 to TRBJ2-7, with D perhaps TRBD1 (6 bases). Trimming pared 4 bases from V and 1 base from J, leaving 17 bases between. CDR3 length: 16 residues. Germline loops: CDR1 MNHNY, CDR2 SVGAGI (reference sequence). This chain's CDR3 is CASSSSTGLRSYEQYF. CDR3 nucleotides: TGTGCCAGCAGTTCCTCAACAGGGCTGCGATCCTACGAGCAGTACTTC.

The CDR3 spells CAISGEDNGQPQHF. The DNA of the CDR3 is TGTGCCATCAGTGGTGAGGACAACGGACAGCCCCAGCATTTT. The chain employs TRBV10-3 and TRBJ1-5, with D tentatively TRBD1 (5 bases). Trimming took 4 bases from V and 7 from J, leaving 14 bases between them. This CDR3 has 14 residues. The germline gives CDR1 ENHRY, CDR2 SYGVKD.

The V gene is TRBV15, the J gene TRBJ2-1; D not certain. Germline CDR1 reads LNHNV; CDR2 reads YYDKDF (reference sequence). There are 13 residues in the CDR3. The V end was cut by 4 bases, the J end by 6 bases, with 10 bases between. The CDR3, as DNA: TGTGCCACCAGCATCGTTAGAAGCAATGAGCAGTTCTTC. Translated: CATSIVRSNEQFF.

The genes are TRBV7-2 and TRBJ2-1; weak D call: TRBD1 (6 bases). Germline V gene data show CDR1 as SGHTA and CDR2 as FQGNSA. CDR3 length: 13 residues. The V end lost 6 bases, the J end lost 3 bases, and 9 bases lay between the germline ends. This CDR3 reads CASSRGIYNEQFF. The CDR3 nucleotides are TGTGCCAGCAGTAGGGGGATCTACAATGAGCAGTTCTTC.

The rearrangement joins TRBV6-5 to TRBJ2-5; 8 positions agree with TRBD2. TRBJ2-7 explains the end of the DNA better; the J call may be wrong. Germline CDR1 is MNHEY and CDR2 is SVGAGI. The CDR3 extends over 15 amino acids. The DNA for the CDR3 is TGTGCCAGCAGTTACACCGGACTAGCTTCGAACGAGCAGTACTTC. Amino acids: CASSYTGLASNEQYF.

The rearrangement joins TRBV7-9 to TRBJ2-1, with D perhaps TRBD1 (5 bases). The CDR3 length is 14 residues. Trimming pared 2 bases from V and 7 bases from J, leaving 12 bases between. Germline V lookup: CDR1 SEHNR, CDR2 FQNEAQ (reference sequence). CDR3 coding DNA: TGTGCCAGCAGCTTATACAGGAGTGGGAATGAGCAGTTCTTC. Translating gives CASSLYRSGNEQFF.

The chain employs TRBV2 and TRBJ2-2; D possibly corresponds to TRBD1 (6 bases). Trimming cost V 7 bases and J 4 bases, with 19 bases left between them. The CDR3 runs to 16 residues. CDR1 is SNHLY, CDR2 FYNNEI, per germline. The CDR3 nucleotides read TGTGCCAGCACCGAGGGACACATACAGGGCACCGGGGAGCTGTTTTTT. Protein: CASTEGHIQGTGELFF.

V and J are TRBV29-1 and TRBJ2-1; D is undetermined. The V gene lost 6 bases and the J gene lost 6 bases, with 9 bases spanning the gap. This CDR3 region has 11 residues. Per the germline V gene, CDR1 is SQVTM and CDR2 is ANQGSEA. CDR3 bases: TGCAGCGTCGACCTAGTCAATGAGCAGTTCTTC. Translated, it gives CSVDLVNEQFF.

The rearrangement joins TRBV18 to TRBJ1-4; 7 nucleotides match TRBD1. With 0 bases clipped from V and 0 bases from J, the junction kept 4 bases outside the gene matches. From germline, CDR1 is KGHSH and CDR2 LQKENI. This CDR3 comprises 17 residues. The CDR3, as DNA: TGTGCCAGCTCACCACCGGGACAGTCTACAACTAATGAAAAACTGTTTTTT. Protein: CASSPPGQSTTNEKLFF.

This clone has only one observation. The chain employs TRBV7-9 and TRBJ1-1; possible D gene TRBD1, 5 bases. Germline values: CDR1 SEHNR, CDR2 FQNEAQ (reference sequence). Trimming left V 5 bases short and J 0 bases short, with 13 bases between. The CDR3 sequence is 15 residues long. CDR3 sequence (DNA): TGTGCCAGCAGCCCGCGACAGTCAATGAACACTGAAGCTTTCTTT. Protein sequence: CASSPRQSMNTEAFF.

The V call is TRBV21-1, the J call TRBJ2-1; the table's D call, TRBD2, was not checked against the DNA. TRBV21-1 is an annotated pseudogene. The CDR3 consists of 15 residues. The CDR3 loop reads CASSRNSSTYNEQFF. In nucleotides, the CDR3 is TGTGCCAGCAGTCGTAATTCTAGCACTTACAATGAGCAGTTCTTC.

The genes are TRBV4-1 and TRBJ2-7, with 7 bases fitting TRBD1. The CDR3 covers 15 residues. Germline CDR1 is MGHRA and CDR2 is YSYEKL. Trimming at V came to 1 base and at J to 6 bases, leaving 9 bases not matched to a gene. In DNA, the CDR3 is TGCGCCAGCAGCCAAGTTGGGACAGCCTCCCTCGAGCAGTACTTC. This codes for CASSQVGTASLEQYF.

The chain recombines TRBV19 with TRBJ2-1; TRBD1 aligns across 9 bases. V lost 4 bases, J lost 7 bases, and 5 bases stayed unmatched. Per germline, CDR1 LNHDA and CDR2 SQIVND (reference sequence). This CDR3 spans 14 amino acids. CDR3 protein: CASSRDRDRNEQFF. The DNA for the CDR3 is TGTGCCAGTAGTAGGGACAGGGACCGGAATGAGCAGTTCTTC.